A single sample gave rise to the 30 T cell receptor beta chains below, sequenced in a study of blood T cell repertoires in COVID-19. Only in-frame clones appear in the TCRdb table, and some are missing; sequencing was by immunoSEQ multiplex PCR. This table has 190,000 or so clones, around 90% appearing once. The sample consisted of peripheral blood. These receptor sequences come from a man between 35 and 55 years old with acute or convalescent COVID-19.

The rearrangement links TRBV19 to TRBJ2-4, with D hard to call. The germline CDR1 and CDR2 sequences are LNHDA and SQIVND (reference sequence). CDR3 length equals 15 residues. Trimming stripped 4 bases from V and 1 base from J, with 11 bases between. CDR3 DNA sequence: TGTGCCAGTAGTACCTCGCAGGTTGCCAAAAACATTCAGTACTTC. Its translation: CASSTSQVAKNIQYF.

This clone appeared once. Written as DNA, the CDR3 is TGCGCCAGCAGCTTACAGGTTTCTGGGAACACTGAAGCTTTCTTT. Its protein is CASSLQVSGNTEAFF. The genes are TRBV5-1 and TRBJ1-1; perhaps TRBD1 as D (5 bases). The CDR3 has 15 amino acids. Looked up from germline, CDR1 is SGHRS and CDR2 is YFSETQ. The V end was cut by 2 bases, the J end by 1 base, with 12 bases between.

This clone was found a few times. The chain employs TRBV3-1 (or the pseudogene TRBV3-2) and TRBJ2-3; 8 bases align to TRBD2. The CDR3 is made up of 15 amino acids. Germline assignment: CDR1 LGHDT and CDR2 YNNKEL (reference sequence). V dropped 4 bases and J dropped 6; count of bases not matched to a gene: 9. This CDR3 is CASSLLGGALDTQYF. In nucleotides, the CDR3 is TGTGCCAGCAGCCTTCTCGGGGGGGCCTTGGATACGCAGTATTTT.

The chain is built from TRBV25-1 and TRBJ2-7, with D perhaps matching TRBD2 (5 bases). Germline CDR1 and CDR2: MGHDK and SYGVNS. This CDR3 has 13 residues. Trimming took 5 bases from V and 5 from J, leaving 13 bases between them. CDR3 region: CASSWEGRDEQYF. CDR3 nucleotide sequence: TGTGCCAGCAGTTGGGAAGGGAGAGACGAGCAGTACTTC.

The V gene is TRBV4-2, the J gene TRBJ2-6; D is possibly TRBD1 (6 bases). This CDR3 has 17 residues. V shed 1 base and J shed 0 bases, with 10 bases lying between them. The germline V gene encodes CDR1 LGHNA and CDR2 YNFKEQ. The CDR3: CASSQAGQNSGANVLTF. The CDR3 bases are TGTGCCAGCAGCCAAGCCGGACAGAACTCTGGGGCCAACGTCCTGACTTTC.

This chain joins TRBV6-6 and TRBJ1-5; TRBD1 agrees at 8 bases. After removal of 4 bases from V and 4 bases from J, the junction contained 3 bases not matched to a gene. This CDR3 has 14 amino acids. Germline V gives CDR1 MNHNY, CDR2 SVGAGI (reference sequence). In nucleotides, the CDR3 is TGTGCCAGCAGTTCGCGGACAGGGAATCAGCCCCAGCATTTT. Translating gives CASSSRTGNQPQHF.

The chain is built from TRBV6-5 and TRBJ2-5; 8 bases match TRBD2. This CDR3 spans 15 amino acids. Germline V gene sequence: CDR1 MNHEY, CDR2 SVGAGI. V lost 0 bases to trimming and J lost 6 bases; unmatched junction nucleotides: 6. CDR3: CASSYSRGAGKTQYF. The DNA for the CDR3 is TGTGCCAGCAGTTACTCGCGGGGGGCGGGAAAGACCCAGTACTTC.

The V gene is TRBV14, the J gene TRBJ1-2, with D unclear. V lost 2 bases, J lost 0 bases, and 7 bases lay in between. The CDR3 loop spans 14 amino acids. CDR1 and CDR2 from the germline V gene are SGHDN and FVKESK. The CDR3 here is CASSQSPTNYGYTF. In DNA form, the CDR3 reads TGTGCCAGCAGCCAATCCCCCACTAACTATGGCTACACCTTC.

This chain uses TRBV6-1 with TRBJ1-2; TRBD1 is a possible D gene (6 bases). The CDR3 has 16 amino acids. The V gene lost 2 bases and the J gene lost 0 bases, with 13 bases spanning the gap. Germline assignment: CDR1 MNHNS and CDR2 SASEGT. CDR3 in amino acids: CASSELMTGTNYGYTF. CDR3 coding DNA: TGTGCCAGCAGTGAACTCATGACAGGCACTAACTATGGCTACACCTTC.

V usage is TRBV15 and J usage is TRBJ2-3; maybe TRBD2 (6 bases). Germline V gives CDR1 LNHNV, CDR2 YYDKDF (reference sequence). The CDR3 runs to 15 residues. V was shortened by 0 bases and J by 6 bases, with 13 bases between the two germline ends. The DNA of the CDR3 is TGTGCCACCAGCAGAGATGAATTAGGGAGGGATACGCAGTATTTT. Residues: CATSRDELGRDTQYF.

This chain links TRBV19 with TRBJ1-6; TRBD1 might be the D (6 bases). The CDR3 is made up of 13 amino acids. Looked up from germline, CDR1 is LNHDA and CDR2 is SQIVND (reference sequence). V was cut by 6 bases and J by 5 bases, with 8 bases left in between. CDR3 DNA sequence: TGTGCCAGTAGCCGACAGGATAATTCACCCCTCCACTTT. This gives the protein CASSRQDNSPLHF.

The chain joins TRBV19 to TRBJ1-1, with D perhaps TRBD1 (5 bases). CDR3 length: 13 residues. The germline gives CDR1 LNHDA, CDR2 SQIVND (reference sequence). Trimming took 9 bases from V and 6 from J, leaving 17 bases between them. This CDR3 reads CASRSLGVSEAFF. The CDR3, as DNA: TGTGCCAGCCGTAGCCTAGGGGTGTCTGAAGCTTTCTTT.

The V and J genes are TRBV2 and TRBJ2-1, with D maybe TRBD2 (5 bases). Germline V gene lookup returns CDR1 SNHLY and CDR2 FYNNEI. This CDR3 spans 17 amino acids. Trimming shortened V by 5 bases and J by 2 bases, and 19 bases separated the two germline ends. CDR3 region: CASSYLPLGGPYNEQFF. DNA for the CDR3: TGTGCCAGCAGTTACCTCCCCCTAGGCGGGCCCTACAATGAGCAGTTCTTC. The full variable domain, completed using reference TRBV2 and TRBJ2-1, is EPEVTQTPSHQVTQMGQEVILRCVPISNHLYFYWYRQILGQKVEFLVSFYNNEISEKSEIFDDQFSVERPDGSNFTLKIRSTKLEDSAMYFCASSYLPLGGPYNEQFFGPGTRLTVL.

The V call is TRBV27, the J call TRBJ2-7; 13 nucleotides agree with TRBD2. The CDR3 totals 15 residues. Per the germline V gene, CDR1 is MNHEY and CDR2 is SMNVEV (reference sequence). Trimming took 4 bases from V and 5 from J; bases not matched to a gene: 5. The CDR3 region has the DNA TGTGCCAGCAGTTCTGGGACTAGCGGGGCGCACGAGCAGTACTTC. Its translation: CASSSGTSGAHEQYF.

This rearrangement joins TRBV7-9 to TRBJ2-2; 7 nucleotides match TRBD2. J lost 2 bases, V lost 3 bases, and 6 bases had no gene match. The CDR3 extends over 16 amino acids. CDR1 and CDR2 (germline): SEHNR, FQNEAQ (reference sequence). The CDR3 DNA reads as TGTGCCAGCAGCTTCGGGGGGATACGAAACACCGGGGAGCTGTTTTTT. Protein: CASSFGGIRNTGELFF.

V gene TRBV12-3 or TRBV12-4 combines with J gene TRBJ1-6; D not certain. Trimming removed 5 bases at V and 5 bases at J, with 4 bases between. There are 12 residues in the CDR3. The CDR3 loop is CASSPDNSPLHF. The CDR3 nucleotides read TGTGCCAGCAGTCCAGATAATTCACCCCTCCACTTT.

The chain links TRBV3-1 (or the pseudogene TRBV3-2) to TRBJ2-5; TRBD2 aligns across 8 bases. CDR1 LGHDT and CDR2 YNNKEL come from the germline V gene (reference sequence). The V and J ends lost 4 bases and 5 bases, in that order; junction bases with no gene match: 3. The CDR3 is 13 residues long. CDR3: CASSLGGVETQYF. In nucleotides, the CDR3 is TGTGCCAGCAGCCTCGGGGGGGTGGAGACCCAGTACTTC.

The chain uses TRBV11-2 and TRBJ2-5; D remains ambiguous. V lost 4 bases to trimming and J lost 1 base, with 7 bases between them. The CDR3 sequence is 13 residues long. Germline values: CDR1 SGHAT, CDR2 FQNNGV. The CDR3: CASSSYVQETQYF. The CDR3 nucleotides read TGTGCCAGCAGCTCGTATGTCCAAGAGACCCAGTACTTC.

This chain joins TRBV21-1 and TRBJ1-2; whether TRBD1, the table's D call, matches the DNA was not checked. TRBV21-1 is a pseudogene segment. The CDR3 is 18 residues long. The CDR3 loop is CASSKGGGTVGPNYGYTF. CDR3 DNA: TGTGCCAGCAGCAAAGGTGGAGGGACAGTAGGACCTAACTATGGCTACACCTTC.

This clone was recorded only once. The J gene is TRBJ1-1, the V gene TRBV21-1; whether TRBD1, the table's D call, matches the DNA was not checked. TRBV21-1 is a pseudogene segment. CDR3 length: 16 residues. CDR3 sequence (DNA): TGTGCCAGCAGCCCACGACCGGGACAGGGAAACACTGAAGCTTTCTTT. Its translation is CASSPRPGQGNTEAFF.

This chain links TRBV4-2 with TRBJ2-2; maybe TRBD2 (6 bases). The CDR3 totals 15 residues. Germline V gene lookup returns CDR1 LGHNA and CDR2 YNFKEQ. Trimming took off 4 bases at V and 7 bases at J, with 16 bases between the two ends. CDR3 residues: CASSPGTLKGGELFF. The CDR3 nucleotides read TGTGCCAGCAGCCCCGGGACTCTCAAGGGCGGGGAGCTGTTTTTT.

The chain recombines TRBV7-9 with TRBJ1-5; TRBD1 aligns across 7 bases. The V gene's germline CDR1 is SEHNR and CDR2 FQNEAQ (reference sequence). There are 18 residues in the CDR3. V lost 6 bases to trimming and J lost 2 bases; unmatched junction nucleotides: 16. The CDR3 here is CASSDDSDRVGGNQPQHF. The CDR3 DNA is TGTGCCAGCAGTGACGACTCCGACAGGGTGGGTGGCAATCAGCCCCAGCATTTT.

This clone has only a few counts. The chain is built from TRBV6-8 and TRBJ1-5; 11 nucleotides line up with TRBD1. With 6 bases clipped from V and 7 bases from J, the junction kept 8 bases outside the gene matches. Germline assignment: CDR1 MNHGY and CDR2 SAAAGT. The CDR3 spans 15 residues. CDR3 in DNA: TGTGCCAGCAGCCACGGACAGGGGGCAGAACAGCCCCAGCATTTT. Encoded protein: CASSHGQGAEQPQHF.

The chain carries TRBV18 and TRBJ1-3, with 8 bases identical to TRBD1. The V gene end was trimmed by 2 bases and the J gene end by 4 bases; junction bases not matched to a gene: 4. The CDR3 loop spans 15 amino acids. Looked up from germline, CDR1 is KGHSH and CDR2 is LQKENI. The CDR3 spells CASSPRQGNGNTIYF. CDR3 DNA: TGTGCCAGCTCACCAAGACAGGGGAACGGAAACACCATATATTTT.

V gene TRBV6-6 combines with J gene TRBJ1-6; TRBD1 matches 9 bases. The CDR3 totals 15 residues. Germline-derived CDR1 and CDR2 are MNHNY and SVGAGI (reference sequence). Losses at the gene ends were 5 bases for V and 7 bases for J; bases not matched to a gene: 6. Here the CDR3 reads CASSRTGDHNSPLHF. The CDR3 coding sequence is TGTGCCAGCAGTCGGACAGGGGATCACAATTCACCCCTCCACTTT.

The gene calls are TRBV30 and TRBJ2-1, with a possible D match to TRBD1 (6 bases). V gave up 2 bases and J gave up 6 bases, with 26 bases separating them. Looked up from germline, CDR1 is GTSNPN and CDR2 is SVGIG (reference sequence). The CDR3 loop spans 18 amino acids. This CDR3 is CAWSLAGAPLTIGNEQFF. CDR3 nucleotide sequence: TGTGCCTGGAGTTTGGCAGGGGCCCCCCTTACGATAGGCAATGAGCAGTTCTTC.

The chain joins TRBV4-1 to TRBJ2-3; D is uncertain. Trimming pared 1 base from V and 1 base from J, leaving 6 bases between. The length of the CDR3 is 14 residues. The germline CDR1 and CDR2 sequences are MGHRA and YSYEKL. The CDR3 reads CASSQVLRTDTQYF. The CDR3 DNA follows: TGCGCCAGCAGCCAAGTTCTACGCACAGATACGCAGTATTTT.

V and J are TRBV5-1 and TRBJ2-3; the D gene is possibly TRBD2 (5 bases). From germline, CDR1 is SGHRS and CDR2 YFSETQ. Between the trimmed V and J ends, which lost 2 bases and 3 bases, there was a span of 13 bases. CDR3 length: 15 residues. DNA of the CDR3: TGCGCCAGCAGCTTAGCGGCCTCTAGGACAGATACGCAGTATTTT. Its translation is CASSLAASRTDTQYF.

The V call is TRBV19, the J call TRBJ2-7, with D possibly TRBD1 on 6 matching bases. The V end lost 3 bases, the J end lost 2 bases, and 11 bases lay between the germline ends. Germline-derived CDR1 and CDR2 are LNHDA and SQIVND (reference sequence). The CDR3 sequence is 14 residues long. The CDR3 reads CASSIRAGAYEQYF. The CDR3 DNA is TGTGCCAGTAGTATTAGGGCAGGGGCCTACGAGCAGTACTTC.

This clone came up once. V gene TRBV30 combines with J gene TRBJ1-1, with D possibly matching TRBD1 (5 bases). The V end lost 0 bases, the J end lost 11 bases, and 16 bases lay between the germline ends. The germline gives CDR1 GTSNPN, CDR2 SVGIG (reference sequence). This CDR3 contains 13 residues. The CDR3 nucleotides are TGTGCCTGGAGTGTAAGGGGCCCCGACGTGGCTTTCTTT. As protein: CAWSVRGPDVAFF.